This T cell receptor beta chain was sequenced in a study of T cell responses to AZD1222 COVID-19 vaccine. Germline V gene sequence: CDR1 MNHEY, CDR2 SVGAGI. V shed 4 bases, J shed 8 bases, and the junction held 8 bases outside the gene matches. The CDR3 length is 15 residues. The table came from immunoSEQ multiplex PCR; TCRdb's copy has only in-frame clones and leaves some out. Of roughly 140,000 clones detected, 85% to 95% appear once; the ten largest clones hold around 1.3%. This material consisted of peripheral blood, taken on day 0 of AZD1222 vaccination. The chain recombines TRBV6-5 with TRBJ1-2; 12 bases match TRBD1. The TCR was taken from an adult in good health. The CDR3 protein is CASSLPGQGAHGYTF. The CDR3 DNA sequence: TGTGCCAGCAGTTTGCCGGGACAGGGGGCGCACGGCTACACCTTC.